This is a list of T cell receptor beta chains from one sample in a study of cytomegalovirus exposure and HLA in healthy donors. Profiled with immunoSEQ multiplex PCR; TCRdb holds only in-frame clones, not every one. The sample holds 130,000 to 150,000 clones, roughly 80% seen once. Sequenced sample: PBMCs. These receptors were taken from a woman between 25 and 40 years old in good health and CMV-seronegative. Each CDR3 is given with its conserved first and last residue. The D gene is left open where the match is weak. Only part of the rows carry a size: once, few, many, or a class if the clone is expanded.

>TRBV28|TRBJ1-3|-|-
TGTGCCAGCAGTCGGTGGAGCTCTGGAAACACCATATATTTT
CASSRWSSGNTIYF
>TRBV7-2|TRBJ1-6|-|-
TGTGCCAGCAGCTCTTGGGCCGGACCCCTCCACTTT
CASSSWAGPLHF
>TRBV10-3|TRBJ1-2|-|TRBD1
TGTGCCATCAGGGGGGACAGGGGCACTAACTATGGCTACACCTTC
CAIRGDRGTNYGYTF
>TRBV4-2|TRBJ2-7|-|TRBD1
TGTGCCAGCAGCCAAGAGGGACAGGACGCCCCCGAGCAGTACTTC
CASSQEGQDAPEQYF
>TRBV5-8|TRBJ1-5|-|-
TGTGCCAGCAGCCCTGTTGAGGCTGTCAATCAGCCCCAGCATTTT
CASSPVEAVNQPQHF
>TRBV4-1|TRBJ2-1|-|-
TGCGCCAGCAGCCAAGAGGCTCGTCGCAATGAGCAGTTCTTC
CASSQEARRNEQFF
>TRBV5-1|TRBJ2-1|few|-
TGCGCCAGCAGCGTCGGACTGAACAATGAGCAGTTCTTC
CASSVGLNNEQFF
>TRBV28|TRBJ2-7|-|-
TGTGCCAGCAGTCGCCCGTTGGGCGGGCAGCCCTACGAGCAGTACTTC
CASSRPLGGQPYEQYF
>TRBV9|TRBJ1-1|-|-
TGTGCCAGCACGGAGACTTGGGGCCCCATGAACACTGAAGCTTTCTTT
CASTETWGPMNTEAFF
>TRBV2|TRBJ2-4|-|-
TGTGCCAGCAGTGAACGAGCTGAAAACATTCAGTACTTC
CASSERAENIQYF
>TRBV6-6|TRBJ1-1|-|-
TGTGCCAGCAGTTCGGGGGTCGAAACTGAAGCTTTCTTT
CASSSGVETEAFF
>TRBV6-5|TRBJ2-3|few|-
TGTGCCAGCAGTCGGGGGTGGGGGGGCACAGATACGCAGTATTTT
CASSRGWGGTDTQYF
>TRBV7-8|TRBJ2-2|once|-
TGTGCCAGCAGCTTAGACGGGAACACCGGGGAGCTGTTTTTT
CASSLDGNTGELFF
>TRBV4-1|TRBJ2-1|-|TRBD2
TGCGCCAGCAGCCTCAGTAGCGGGAGTGGATTTGAGGAGCAGTTCTTC
CASSLSSGSGFEEQFF
>TRBV5-4|TRBJ1-1|-|-
TGTGCCAGCAGGCTATACTCCGGGGGTGGCACTGAAGCTTTCTTT
CASRLYSGGGTEAFF
>TRBV28|TRBJ2-1|-|TRBD2
TGTGCCAGCAGTTCCCTAGCGGGAGGCTACAATGAGCAGTTCTTC
CASSSLAGGYNEQFF